What follows are 16 T cell receptor beta chains derived from one specimen sequenced in a study of metastatic and nonmetastatic thyroid tumors. TCRdb re-analyzed the PCR reads using MiXCR. The table records 35,000 to 45,000 clones, about a fifth of them present only once. The entire patient cohort was treatment-naive prior to thyroid surgery. Sequenced sample: blood. These receptors originate from a female donor with papillary thyroid cancer or a benign thyroid nodule (not recorded which). Some clones in this sample may be carry-over from other donors' samples.

This clone was seen repeatedly, ten times or more. The CDR3 DNA reads as TGCAGTGCAACGTACGGGACTAGCTCGCGAAATGAGCAGTTCTTC. Encoded protein: CSATYGTSSRNEQFF. The chain carries TRBV20-1 and TRBJ2-1; TRBD2 matches at 9 bases. Per the germline V gene, CDR1 is DFQATT and CDR2 is SNEGSKA (reference sequence). J lost 7 bases, V lost 6 bases, and 13 bases had no gene match. This CDR3 has 15 residues.

Points on this clone: A much more abundant neighbour one base away suggests this may be a read error. The rearrangement links TRBV5-4 to TRBJ2-1; no clear D. CDR1 is SGHNT and CDR2 is YYREEE in the germline V gene (reference sequence). The CDR3 loop spans 16 amino acids. The V gene lost 0 bases and the J gene lost 5 bases, with 15 bases spanning the gap. The CDR3: CASSLGLRPQNNEQFF. The CDR3 DNA follows: TGTGCCAGCAGCTTGGGCTTAAGACCCCAGAACAATGAGCAGTTCTTC. The whole variable domain, filled in from reference TRBV5-4 and TRBJ2-1, reads ETGVTQSPTHLIKTRGQQVTLRCSSQSGHNTVSWYQQALGQGPQFIFQYYREEENGRGNFPPRFSGLQFPNYSSELNVNALELDDSALYLCASSLGLRPQNNEQFFGPGTRLTVL.

The genes are TRBV5-1 and TRBJ2-5, with TRBD1 matching 8 bases. Per the germline V gene, CDR1 is SGHRS and CDR2 is YFSETQ. The length of the CDR3 is 16 residues. Trimming cost V 2 bases and J 5 bases; bases outside gene matches: 11. CDR3 protein: CASSFGDRGYLETQYF. CDR3 bases: TGCGCCAGCAGCTTTGGAGACAGGGGTTATCTCGAGACCCAGTACTTC.

This clone was counted many times. This CDR3 is CASSSPSGGEVNEQFF. The CDR3 DNA follows: TGTGCCAGCAGTTCGCCTAGCGGGGGCGAGGTGAATGAGCAGTTCTTC. J is TRBJ2-1 and V is TRBV28, with TRBD2 matching 10 bases. This CDR3 has 16 residues. CDR1 and CDR2 (germline): MDHEN, SYDVKM. Trimming removed 4 bases from V and 7 bases from J; junction bases left unmatched: 10. Full variable domain (outside the CDR3, taken from reference TRBV28 and TRBJ2-1): DVKVTQSSRYLVKRTGEKVFLECVQDMDHENMFWYRQDPGLGLRLIYFSYDVKMKEKGDIPEGYSVSREKKERFSLILESASTNQTSMYLCASSSPSGGEVNEQFFGPGTRLTVL.

The rearrangement links TRBV14 to TRBJ2-3; tentatively, D is TRBD2 (6 bases). The CDR3 contains 11 residues. Trimming took 8 bases from V and 5 from J, leaving 8 bases between them. The germline V gene encodes CDR1 SGHDN and CDR2 FVKESK. The CDR3, as DNA: TGTGCCAGCGGGGAGGAAGATACGCAGTATTTT. It is translated as CASGEEDTQYF.

The chain has TRBV18 and TRBJ2-1; 9 bases match TRBD2. This CDR3 spans 14 amino acids. Germline lookup yields CDR1 KGHSH and CDR2 LQKENI. J gave up 5 bases and V 2 bases, and 1 base lay outside the gene matches. CDR3 nucleotides: TGTGCCAGCTCACCAGCGGGAGGGAACAATGAGCAGTTCTTC. Encoded protein: CASSPAGGNNEQFF.

This clone has only a few counts. A single base separates this from a much larger clone, so it may be a read error. The identical CDR3 is also encoded by other nucleotide sequences in the sample. This chain joins TRBV19 and TRBJ2-6; D uncertain. Germline V CDR1 and CDR2: LNHDA, SQIVND (reference sequence). The CDR3 spans 15 residues. CDR3 DNA sequence: TGTGCCAGTAGAACGACGGCCCCTGGTGCCAACGTCCTGACTTTC. Its protein product is CASRTTAPGANVLTF.

As concerns this clone: At one end, the junction sequence differs from germline, possibly due to a read error. The chain carries TRBV25-1 and TRBJ1-1; 7 positions match TRBD1. CDR3 length equals 14 residues. The V gene's germline CDR1 is MGHDK and CDR2 SYGVNS. The CDR3 DNA is TGTGCCAGGAACGGGACAGTGGTACGGGTTGAATCTTTCTTT. Its protein product is CARNGTVVRVESFF.

To note about this clone: This may come from a read error, since a much larger clone is one base off. Distinct nucleotide sequences in the sample also encode this CDR3. The CDR3 DNA reads as TGTGCCAGCAGCTTTTGGGGACTAGCATACGAGCAGTACTTC. Its protein is CASSFWGLAYEQYF. V gene TRBV5-4 combines with J gene TRBJ2-7; 9 positions agree with TRBD2. This CDR3 spans 14 amino acids. The germline CDR1 and CDR2 sequences are SGHNT and YYREEE (reference sequence). Trimming took 2 bases from V and 4 from J; bases not matched to a gene: 4.

This clone appeared many times. A clone one base away is much larger, so this may be a read error. The J gene is TRBJ2-1, the V gene TRBV12-3 or TRBV12-4, with TRBD2 matching over 7 bases. The J segment lost 6 bases and the V segment lost 5 bases, leaving 10 bases of the junction unmatched. This CDR3 has 15 residues. The CDR3 reads CASSPRRGVGNEQFF. CDR3 DNA: TGTGCCAGCAGTCCAAGACGGGGGGTTGGCAATGAGCAGTTCTTC.

This clone was detected ten times or more. The rearrangement uses TRBV7-9 and TRBJ2-7, with 7 bases fitting TRBD2. Germline CDR1 and CDR2: SEHNR and FQNEAQ (reference sequence). The CDR3 sequence is 14 residues long. V was clipped by 4 bases and J by 1 base; unmatched bases: 4. The DNA for the CDR3 is TGTGCCAGCAGCTATGGGGGGGGATCCTACGAGCAGTACTTC. This gives the protein CASSYGGGSYEQYF. The entire variable domain, with the rest obtained from reference TRBV7-9 and TRBJ2-7, is as follows: DTGVSQNPRHKITKRGQNVTFRCDPISEHNRLYWYRQTLGQGPEFLTYFQNEAQLEKSRLLSDRFSAERPKGSFSTLEIQRTEQGDSAMYLCASSYGGGSYEQYFGPGTRLTVT.

This clone was counted a few times. The junction differs from germline at one of its ends, possibly a read error. Other DNA variants within this sample encode the same CDR3. The chain couples TRBV27 to TRBJ2-3; maybe TRBD1 (6 bases). The CDR3 extends over 15 amino acids. Germline CDR1 and CDR2: MNHEY and SMNVEV (reference sequence). The CDR3 reads CASSLSTGSADTQYF. The CDR3, as DNA: TGTGCCAGCAGCTTATCTACAGGGTCTGCAGATACGCAGTATTTT.

This clone was seen a few times. Just one base apart from a much larger clone, this may be a read error. The chain recombines TRBV20-1 with TRBJ2-1; possibly TRBD1 or TRBD2 for D (6 bases each). Germline V lookup: CDR1 DFQATT, CDR2 SNEGSKA (reference sequence). Trimming pared 6 bases from V and 4 bases from J, leaving 19 bases between. There are 15 residues in the CDR3. The CDR3 region is CSALLGGSAYNEQFF. As DNA, the CDR3 is TGCAGTGCCCTATTAGGGGGGTCAGCTTACAATGAGCAGTTCTTC.

The CDR3 bases are TGCAGTGCCAGAACTCCAGGGGGTAAAACTGAAGCTTTCTTT. As protein: CSARTPGGKTEAFF. V and J are TRBV20-1 and TRBJ1-1, with 7 bases aligning to TRBD1. This CDR3 has 14 amino acids. Germline V CDR1 and CDR2: DFQATT, SNEGSKA (reference sequence). V was pared by 6 bases and J by 5 bases, with 12 bases of the junction left unmatched.

This clone was found a few times. The junction departs from the called germline gene at one end, perhaps through a read error. In nucleotides, the CDR3 is TGTGCCAGCATCTACCTGGGGTCGGACTTCAATCAGCCCCAACATTTT. Translated: CASIYLGSDFNQPQHF. The gene calls are TRBV28 and TRBJ1-5; D remains unclear. The V gene's germline CDR1 is MDHEN and CDR2 SYDVKM. CDR3 length: 16 residues. Full variable domain (missing parts from reference TRBV28 and TRBJ1-5): DVKVTQSSRYLVKRTGEKVFLECVQDMDHENMFWYRQDPGLGLRLIYFSYDVKMKEKGDIPEGYSVSREKKERFSLILESASTNQTSMYLCASIYLGSDFNQPQHFGDGTRLSIL.

This clone was detected ten times or more. J is TRBJ1-1 and V is TRBV5-4, with D perhaps TRBD1 (6 bases). This CDR3 has 16 amino acids. Germline V gives CDR1 SGHNT, CDR2 YYREEE (reference sequence). Trimming removed 3 bases from V and 1 base from J, with 16 bases in between. The CDR3 coding sequence is TGTGCCAGCAGCTCCGGACAGCGACCCCAGAACACTGAAGCTTTCTTT. Residues: CASSSGQRPQNTEAFF.